This T cell receptor (beta chain) was captured by sequencing in a study of early T cells in non-severe SARS-CoV-2 infection (dated by TCRdb to about 2021). For the wider study: Because TCR sequencing was done on bulk RNA from unsorted whole blood, the alpha and beta chains could not be paired.

In the case of this clonotype: Its antigen has not been determined. Base qualities are not at hand, and no much larger clone is one base apart.

The CDR3 contains 15 residues, cysteine and phenylalanine counted. Only the CDR3 DNA stays, 45 bases, in frame from base 1. The CDR1 and CDR2 encoded by the germline V gene are SGHAT and FQNNGV. Trimming at the junction amounts to 1 base on V and 2 bases on J, and the germline ends lie 6 bases apart. Library construction relied on 5' RACE. Instrument used: NextSeq 500. Unique molecular identifiers were attached to individual cDNA molecules in the TCR library protocol so that sequencing error and PCR bias could be corrected. Both TCR alpha and beta chains were sequenced, and tight co-correlation was observed between alpha and beta sequence abundances in each sample. On the study's bioinformatics: V gene, J gene and CDR3 annotation of TCR sequences was performed with Decombinator V4. Expanded TCRs were defined as changing significantly between any two time points under a Poisson model with p below 0.0001. TCR abundances were normalised to the total number of TCRs sequenced per sample and expressed as counts per million. TRAV1-2 paired with TRAJ12, TRAJ20 or TRAJ33 defined MAIT TCRs, while TRAV10 paired with TRAJ18 defined iNKT TCRs. VDJdb, accessed 1 November 2021, was searched for CMV, EBV and SARS-CoV-2 annotated TCRs, excluding TCRs annotated for multiple antigens. TCRdb ran its own pipeline on the public reads, namely fastp trimming at Q25 and MiXCR clone calling, and kept in-frame beta chains. Entries are consolidated by CDR3 protein sequence, retaining the most common genes and DNA. TCRdb's processing, not the study's, gives the V and J calls here. For this sample the table gives 43,000 or so distinct CDR3 sequences, of which 4% were detected only once. Just over 3% of the sample lies in the top ten.

Study-wide findings and limitations: VDJdb matching was skewed toward anti-spike CD8 responses, so virus-specific expansions were likely underestimated and private and CD4 specificities were missed.

The study was a case-control design nested within a healthcare worker cohort in London, UK, with weekly nasopharyngeal swab PCR tests and blood sampling. Healthcare workers were recruited during the week of the UK lockdown, between 23 and 31 March 2020, and followed weekly for up to about 15 weeks. Sequencing was carried out using whole blood. This receptor was obtained from an adult who was a healthcare worker with PCR-confirmed SARS-CoV-2 infection or an uninfected control (not recorded which). Recombination connected TRBV11-2 to TRBJ2-6; no D gene call is confident. The bases are TGTGCCAGCAGCTTAGCCCCCGCTGGGGCCAACGTCCTGACTTTC. Its translation reads: CASSLAPAGANVLTF.